This T cell receptor (beta chain) stems from a study of CD8 T cells in Susac syndrome. RNA totalling about 0.45 to 1 ug underwent reverse transcription with random hexamers. One entry per CDR3 protein results from TCRdb running MiXCR on the immunoSEQ multiplex PCR reads. The data show about 180,000 distinct CDR3 sequences, approximately 96% seen once. This CDR3 contains 14 residues. CDR1 and CDR2 from the germline V gene are SQVTM and ANQGSEA. Trimming took 1 base from V and 8 from J, leaving 16 bases between them. The chain uses TRBV29-1 and TRBJ2-3, with D tentatively TRBD2 (6 bases). This sequence originates from a human donor with multiple sclerosis. Input material: CD4+ T cells from PBMCs. The CDR3 sequence is CSVEGSRGTGTQYF. The CDR3 nucleotides are TGCAGCGTTGAAGGGAGTCGGGGGACGGGTACGCAGTATTTT.